Described below is a single T cell receptor beta chain sequence and its context. Repertoires were generated with immunoSEQ multiplex PCR, while TCRdb's copy carries only in-frame clones and drops some. The data show 2,500 to 3,500 clones, with 65% to 80% seen just once and 7.8% held by the top ten. The sample comes from a study of preoperative IRX-2 immunotherapy in early breast cancer. Treatment here: preoperative locoregional IRX-2 cytokine immunotherapy. This phase Ib study tested locoregional IRX-2 cytokine immunotherapy given before surgery. Looked up from germline, CDR1 is LNHDA and CDR2 is SQIVND (reference sequence). The CDR3 consists of 15 residues. Trimming pared 8 bases from V and 4 bases from J, leaving 18 bases between.

The sequencing here drew on tumor tissue, taken after IRX-2 immunotherapy. This TCR came from a human donor with breast cancer. The gene calls are TRBV19 and TRBJ1-5, with TRBD1 as a possible D gene (5 bases). The CDR3 bases are TGTGCCAGTGACCCTCAGGGACTTGGGAATCAGCCCCAGCATTTT. Amino acid sequence: CASDPQGLGNQPQHF.